The source of this T cell receptor beta chain is a study of T-cell reconstitution after alpha-beta-depleted transplantation in children. Whole-study findings and limits: As was reported, about two months after transplant, alpha-beta T cells came from several hundred expanded graft clones. High day-60 TCRbeta diversity in some patients came from surviving recipient T cells and thymic progenitors. At one year after transplant, newly produced T cells mostly accounted for T-cell counts and diversity.

This clonotype was counted only a few times. No antigen is known for it. Germline V CDR1 and CDR2: GTSNPN, SVGIG (reference sequence). The CDR3 totals 16 residues. V was trimmed by 2 bases and J by 3 bases, leaving 16 bases between them. Preparation of the TCRbeta library used unique molecular identifiers. TCRdb called the PCR reads again in MiXCR, with one record for every CDR3 protein. Of 200,000 to 250,000 distinct CDR3 sequences listed, 11% are singletons. The clonotype comes from a child under two years old with acute myeloid leukemia, due to receive a stem cell transplant. V is TRBV30 and J is TRBJ2-2; D is unclear. Sequenced material: PBMCs, taken before TCRalphabeta/CD19-depleted stem cell transplant. CDR3 nucleotide sequence: TGTGCCTGGAGTAGGTTAGGCAGAACCTACACCGGGGAGCTGTTTTTT. Protein: CAWSRLGRTYTGELFF.